Listed here are 18 T cell receptor beta chains from one sample, sequenced in a study of post-analysis software for immune sequencing data (dated by TCRdb to the mid-2010s). Results and caveats for the whole study, not just this receptor: Significantly higher frequencies in patients than in controls were found for a few TRBV segments, including TRBV5-6, TRBV5-1 and TRBV20-1.

Libraries were prepared through PCR. Data came from an Illumina HiSeq 2500. To reduce PCR and sequencing biases, unique molecular identifiers were incorporated into the TCR beta cDNA libraries. TCRdb ran its own pipeline on the public reads, namely fastp trimming at Q25 and MiXCR clone calling, and kept in-frame beta chains. Entries are consolidated by CDR3 protein sequence, retaining the most common genes and DNA. The sample table contains more than 450,000 distinct CDR3 sequences; only one count was recorded for around 44% of them. The ten most abundant clones make up 1.5% to 2% of the sample. Antigen specificity for these receptors is unknown. Sequencing was performed on blood. Every receptor here comes from a girl under 18 with multiple sclerosis.

The V and J genes are TRBV10-3 and TRBJ1-2, with TRBD1 matching over 7 bases. The V gene end was trimmed by 8 bases and the J gene end by 4 bases; junction bases not matched to a gene: 1. CDR1 is ENHRY, CDR2 SYGVKD, per germline. The CDR3 covers 11 residues. CDR3 nucleotides: TGTGCCATCGGGGACAGCTATGGCTACACCTTC. Its protein product is CAIGDSYGYTF.

The rearrangement links TRBV2 to TRBJ2-5; D might be TRBD2 (5 bases). The end of the DNA aligns better with TRBJ2-7, so the J call may be wrong. This CDR3 spans 15 amino acids. Germline V gene lookup returns CDR1 SNHLY and CDR2 FYNNEI. CDR3 in DNA: TGTGCCAGCAGTGAATTACTGGTTTCGGGGTACGAGCAGTACTTC. Translated, it gives CASSELLVSGYEQYF.

CDR3 sequence: CSVAQTNEQFF. The CDR3 nucleotides are TGCAGCGTTGCCCAAACTAATGAGCAGTTCTTC. The genes are TRBV29-1 and TRBJ2-1; D ambiguous. This CDR3 has 11 amino acids. V lost 4 bases and J lost 7, with 8 bases in between. Looked up from germline, CDR1 is SQVTM and CDR2 is ANQGSEA.

The chain couples TRBV12-3 or TRBV12-4 to TRBJ2-7, with 10 bases that match TRBD2. V shed 2 bases and J 2 bases; nucleotides not matched to a gene: 6. The length of the CDR3 is 16 residues. The CDR3 protein is CASSLSSGRSPYEQYF. The CDR3 nucleotides read TGTGCCAGCAGTTTATCTAGCGGGAGATCCCCCTACGAGCAGTACTTC.

V and J are TRBV5-4 and TRBJ2-1, with 8 positions matching TRBD1. CDR1 is SGHNT and CDR2 is YYREEE in the germline V gene (reference sequence). The CDR3 spans 14 residues. Trimming at V came to 3 bases and at J to 8 bases, leaving 7 bases not matched to a gene. The CDR3 is CASSSGTGRHEQFF. The CDR3 DNA sequence: TGTGCCAGCAGCTCCGGGACAGGTCGTCATGAGCAGTTCTTC.

The V and J genes are TRBV5-4 and TRBJ2-3, with D perhaps TRBD1 (5 bases). There are 14 residues in the CDR3. CDR1 is SGHNT, CDR2 YYREEE, per germline (reference sequence). Trimming cost V 0 bases and J 5 bases, with 10 bases left between them. The CDR3 loop is CASSLVTTGDTQYF. CDR3 nucleotides: TGTGCCAGCAGCTTGGTCACCACAGGAGATACGCAGTATTTT. The entire variable domain, with the rest obtained from reference TRBV5-4 and TRBJ2-3, is as follows: ETGVTQSPTHLIKTRGQQVTLRCSSQSGHNTVSWYQQALGQGPQFIFQYYREEENGRGNFPPRFSGLQFPNYSSELNVNALELDDSALYLCASSLVTTGDTQYFGPGTRLTVL.

There are a few counts of this clonotype. The V gene is TRBV7-9, the J gene TRBJ2-3; D unresolved. The germline V and J ends were trimmed by 6 bases and 6 bases, with 16 bases remaining between them. This CDR3 region has 14 residues. The germline V gene encodes CDR1 SEHNR and CDR2 FQNEAQ (reference sequence). CDR3 in amino acids: CASRPALGSDTQYF. The CDR3 DNA reads as TGTGCCAGCAGGCCGGCCCTAGGCTCTGATACGCAGTATTTT. Together with reference TRBV7-9 and TRBJ2-3, the CDR3 gives the full variable domain: DTGVSQNPRHKITKRGQNVTFRCDPISEHNRLYWYRQTLGQGPEFLTYFQNEAQLEKSRLLSDRFSAERPKGSFSTLEIQRTEQGDSAMYLCASRPALGSDTQYFGPGTRLTVL.

This clonotype was found a few times. V usage is TRBV6-5 and J usage is TRBJ1-2; D possibly corresponds to TRBD1 (6 bases). CDR1 is MNHEY and CDR2 is SVGAGI in the germline V gene. Trimming removed 4 bases at V and 2 bases at J, with 14 bases between. This CDR3 is 15 amino acids long. The chain's CDR3 is CASSSILTGNYGYTF. The CDR3 region has the DNA TGTGCCAGCAGTTCCATCCTAACAGGGAACTATGGCTACACCTTC.

As regards this clonotype: One end of the junction fails to match germline, which may point to a read error. The chain is built from TRBV2 and TRBJ2-7; D is possibly TRBD1 (6 bases). Looked up from germline, CDR1 is SNHLY and CDR2 is FYNNEI. This CDR3 contains 14 residues. CDR3 region: CASRSADSRYKQYF. The CDR3 DNA is TGTGCCAGCAGAAGTGCGGACAGTCGCTACAAGCAGTACTTC.

The chain links TRBV6-1 to TRBJ2-7; tentatively, D is TRBD1 (6 bases). Deletions cut 6 bases from V and 0 bases from J, with 15 bases between. The length of the CDR3 is 15 residues. Looked up from germline, CDR1 is MNHNS and CDR2 is SASEGT. CDR3 in DNA: TGTGCCAGCAGCATAAACGACAGGACCTCCTACGAGCAGTACTTC. Translating gives CASSINDRTSYEQYF.

The chain joins TRBV4-1 to TRBJ2-7, with TRBD1 identical over 10 bases. CDR3 length: 15 amino acids. Germline trimming cut 1 base from V and 3 bases from J; bases unmatched to any gene: 3. CDR1 MGHRA and CDR2 YSYEKL come from the germline V gene. The CDR3 spells CASSQGQGAFYEQYF. CDR3 coding DNA: TGCGCCAGCAGCCAAGGACAGGGGGCTTTCTACGAGCAGTACTTC.

This clonotype was counted ten times or more. The CDR3 protein is CASSLGTGHTDTQYF. DNA for the CDR3: TGTGCCAGCAGCTTAGGGACAGGGCACACAGATACGCAGTATTTT. The chain combines TRBV11-1 with TRBJ2-3; the match to TRBD1 covers 8 bases. Per germline, CDR1 SGHAT and CDR2 FQDESV (reference sequence). CDR3 size: 15 residues. V lost 1 base, J lost 2 bases, and 2 bases stayed unmatched.

V is TRBV29-1 and J is TRBJ2-1; 9 bases agree with TRBD2. V was pared by 4 bases and J by 3 bases, with 7 bases of the junction left unmatched. The germline V gene has CDR1 SQVTM and CDR2 ANQGSEA. CDR3 length: 15 amino acids. CDR3 region: CSVVPGLASYNEQFF. The CDR3 DNA follows: TGCAGCGTTGTCCCGGGACTAGCAAGCTACAATGAGCAGTTCTTC.

On this clonotype itself: One end of the junction varies from germline; a read error may be responsible. V is TRBV12-3 or TRBV12-4 and J is TRBJ2-5, with D possibly matching TRBD2 (6 bases). This CDR3 is 13 amino acids long. CDR3 sequence (DNA): TGTGCCAGCGGGGGGATCGGCGGCTACGAGCAGTGCTTC. Protein sequence: CASGGIGGYEQCF.

This chain links TRBV12-3 or TRBV12-4 with TRBJ1-2; the D is unclear. The CDR3 has 15 residues. The V gene lost 1 base and the J gene lost 6 bases, with 15 bases spanning the gap. The CDR3 loop is CASSLGWAGVDGYTF. In nucleotides, the CDR3 is TGTGCCAGCAGTTTAGGGTGGGCGGGCGTCGATGGCTACACCTTC.

The chain has TRBV12-3 or TRBV12-4 and TRBJ2-7, with D possibly being TRBD1 or TRBD2 (5 bases each). The V and J ends lost 3 bases and 4 bases respectively, with 10 bases between them. The CDR3 contains 13 residues. CDR3: CASSFGDVYEQYF. CDR3 nucleotide sequence: TGTGCCAGCAGTTTCGGGGACGTTTACGAGCAGTACTTC.

V gene TRBV12-3 or TRBV12-4 combines with J gene TRBJ2-7; TRBD2 matches 9 bases. The CDR3 contains 14 residues. The J segment lost 3 bases and the V segment lost 6 bases, leaving 6 bases of the junction unmatched. The CDR3 spells CASRIAGDGYEQYF. The CDR3 DNA reads as TGTGCCAGCAGGATAGCGGGAGACGGCTACGAGCAGTACTTC.

The V call is TRBV20-1, the J call TRBJ2-1; no clear D gene. CDR3 size: 14 residues. The V end was cut by 6 bases, the J end by 0 bases, with 12 bases between. The germline gives CDR1 DFQATT, CDR2 SNEGSKA (reference sequence). CDR3: CSAETASSYNEQFF. The CDR3 nucleotides are TGCAGTGCCGAAACAGCGAGCTCCTACAATGAGCAGTTCTTC.